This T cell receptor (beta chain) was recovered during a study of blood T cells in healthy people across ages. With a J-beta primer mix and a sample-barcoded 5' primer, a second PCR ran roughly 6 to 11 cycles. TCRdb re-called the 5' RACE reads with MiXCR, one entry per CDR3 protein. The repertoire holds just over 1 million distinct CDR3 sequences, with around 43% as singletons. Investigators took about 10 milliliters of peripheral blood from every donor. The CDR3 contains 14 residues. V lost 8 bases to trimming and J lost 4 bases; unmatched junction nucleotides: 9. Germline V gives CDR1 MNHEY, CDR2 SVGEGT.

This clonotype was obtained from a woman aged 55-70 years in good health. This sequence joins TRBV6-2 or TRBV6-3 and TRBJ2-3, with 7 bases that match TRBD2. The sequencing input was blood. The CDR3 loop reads CASFAGAWADTQYF. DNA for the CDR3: TGTGCCAGCTTCGCGGGAGCATGGGCAGATACGCAGTATTTT.